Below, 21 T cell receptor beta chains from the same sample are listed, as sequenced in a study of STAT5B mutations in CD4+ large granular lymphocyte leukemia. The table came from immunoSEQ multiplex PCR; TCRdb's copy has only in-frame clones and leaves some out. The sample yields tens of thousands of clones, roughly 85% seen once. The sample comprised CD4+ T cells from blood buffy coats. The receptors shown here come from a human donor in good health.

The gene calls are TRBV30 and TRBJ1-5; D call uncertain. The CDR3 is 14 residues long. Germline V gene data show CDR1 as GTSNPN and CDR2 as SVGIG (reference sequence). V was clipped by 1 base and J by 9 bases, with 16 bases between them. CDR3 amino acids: CAWSGKGNGRPQHF. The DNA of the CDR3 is TGTGCCTGGAGTGGGAAGGGAAACGGTCGGCCCCAGCATTTT.

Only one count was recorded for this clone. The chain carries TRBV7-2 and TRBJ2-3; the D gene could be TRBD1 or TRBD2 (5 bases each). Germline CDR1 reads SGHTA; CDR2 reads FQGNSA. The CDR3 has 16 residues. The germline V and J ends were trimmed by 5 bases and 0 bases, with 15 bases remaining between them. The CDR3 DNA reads TGTGCCAGCAGCCCCGGGACCCGGAGCAGCACAGATACGCAGTATTTT. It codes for CASSPGTRSSTDTQYF.

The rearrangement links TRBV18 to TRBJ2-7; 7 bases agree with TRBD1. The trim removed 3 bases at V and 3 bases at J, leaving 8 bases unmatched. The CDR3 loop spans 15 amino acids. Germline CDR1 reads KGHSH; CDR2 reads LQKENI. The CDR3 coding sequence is TGTGCCAGCTCACCCGGGACAGCGGCTCTCTACGAGCAGTACTTC. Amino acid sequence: CASSPGTAALYEQYF.

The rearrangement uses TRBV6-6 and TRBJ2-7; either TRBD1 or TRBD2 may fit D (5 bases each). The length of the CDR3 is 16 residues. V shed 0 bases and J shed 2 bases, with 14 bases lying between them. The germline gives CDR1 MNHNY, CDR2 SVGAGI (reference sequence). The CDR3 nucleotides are TGTGCCAGCAGTTACTCGAGTGGGGGAGATCCCTACGAGCAGTACTTC. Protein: CASSYSSGGDPYEQYF.

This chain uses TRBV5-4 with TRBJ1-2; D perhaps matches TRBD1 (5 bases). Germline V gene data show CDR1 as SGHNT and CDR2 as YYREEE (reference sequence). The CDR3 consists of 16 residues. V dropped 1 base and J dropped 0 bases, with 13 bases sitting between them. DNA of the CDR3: TGTGCCAGCAGCTTGCGGACGACAGCTCCTAACTATGGCTACACCTTC. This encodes CASSLRTTAPNYGYTF.

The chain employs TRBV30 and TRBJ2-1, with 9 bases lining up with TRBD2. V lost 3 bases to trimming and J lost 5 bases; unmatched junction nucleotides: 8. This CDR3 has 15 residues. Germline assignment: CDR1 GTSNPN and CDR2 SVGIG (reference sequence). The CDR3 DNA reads TGTGCCTGGAGCCTCCTTAGCGGGAGCCACAATGAGCAGTTCTTC. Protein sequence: CAWSLLSGSHNEQFF.

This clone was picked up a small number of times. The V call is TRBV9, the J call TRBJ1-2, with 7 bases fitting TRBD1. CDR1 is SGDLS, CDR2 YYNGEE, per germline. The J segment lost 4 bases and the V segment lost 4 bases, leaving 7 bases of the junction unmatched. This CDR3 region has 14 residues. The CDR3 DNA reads TGTGCCAGCAGCCGTGACAGGGAAGGCTATGGCTACACCTTC. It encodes CASSRDREGYGYTF. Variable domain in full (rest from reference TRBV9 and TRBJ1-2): DSGVTQTPKHLITATGQRVTLRCSPRSGDLSVYWYQQSLDQGLQFLIQYYNGEERAKGNILERFSAQQFPDLHSELNLSSLELGDSALYFCASSRDREGYGYTFGSGTRLTVV.

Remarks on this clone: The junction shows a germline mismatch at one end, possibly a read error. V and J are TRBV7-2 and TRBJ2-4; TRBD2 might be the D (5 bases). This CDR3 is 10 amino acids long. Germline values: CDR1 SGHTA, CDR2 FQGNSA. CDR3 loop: CASSLGSGNF. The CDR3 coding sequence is TGTGCCAGCAGCTTAGGTTCCGGGAACTTC. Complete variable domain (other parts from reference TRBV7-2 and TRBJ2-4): GAGVSQSPSNKVTEKGKDVELRCDPISGHTALYWYRQSLGQGLEFLIYFQGNSAPDKSGLPSDRFSAERTGGSVSTLTIQRTQQEDSAVYLCASSLGSGNFGAGTRLSVL.

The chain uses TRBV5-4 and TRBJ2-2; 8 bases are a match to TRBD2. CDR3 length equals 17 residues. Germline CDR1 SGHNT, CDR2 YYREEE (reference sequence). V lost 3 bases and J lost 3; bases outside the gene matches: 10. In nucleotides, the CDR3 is TGTGCCAGCAGCTCCGGGGGGGCCGGGCCCGACACCGGGGAGCTGTTTTTT. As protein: CASSSGGAGPDTGELFF. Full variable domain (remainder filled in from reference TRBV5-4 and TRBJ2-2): ETGVTQSPTHLIKTRGQQVTLRCSSQSGHNTVSWYQQALGQGPQFIFQYYREEENGRGNFPPRFSGLQFPNYSSELNVNALELDDSALYLCASSSGGAGPDTGELFFGEGSRLTVL.

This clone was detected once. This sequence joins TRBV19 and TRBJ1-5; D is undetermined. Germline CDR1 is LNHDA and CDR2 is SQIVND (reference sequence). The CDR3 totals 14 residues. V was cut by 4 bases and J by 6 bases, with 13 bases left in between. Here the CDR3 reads CASSRGSASQPQHF. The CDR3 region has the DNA TGTGCCAGTAGTAGAGGGTCGGCTAGTCAGCCCCAGCATTTT.

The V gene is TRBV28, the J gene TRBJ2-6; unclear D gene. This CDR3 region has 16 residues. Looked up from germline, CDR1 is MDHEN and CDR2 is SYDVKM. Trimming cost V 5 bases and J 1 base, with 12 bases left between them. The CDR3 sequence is CASSPQGASGANVLTF. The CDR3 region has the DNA TGTGCCAGCAGTCCCCAAGGAGCATCTGGGGCCAACGTCCTGACTTTC.

CDR3 sequence reads: CASSFDSNQPQHF. For the CDR3, the DNA is TGTGCCAGCAGCTTCGATAGCAATCAGCCCCAGCATTTT. The V gene is TRBV5-8, the J gene TRBJ1-5; D remains unclear. This CDR3 is 13 amino acids long. The germline V gene has CDR1 SGHTS and CDR2 YDEGEE. V was pared by 2 bases and J by 0 bases, with 3 bases between.

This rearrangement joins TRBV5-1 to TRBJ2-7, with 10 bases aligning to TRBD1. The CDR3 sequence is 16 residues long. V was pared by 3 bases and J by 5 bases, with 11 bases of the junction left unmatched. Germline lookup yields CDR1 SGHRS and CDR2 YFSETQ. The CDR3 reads CASSWGSGQGVHEQYF. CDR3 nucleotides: TGCGCCAGCAGCTGGGGGTCAGGACAGGGGGTCCACGAGCAGTACTTC. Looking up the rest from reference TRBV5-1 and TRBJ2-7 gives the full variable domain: KAGVTQTPRYLIKTRGQQVTLSCSPISGHRSVSWYQQTPGQGLQFLFEYFSETQRNKGNFPGRFSGRQFSNSRSEMNVSTLELGDSALYLCASSWGSGQGVHEQYFGPGTRLTVT.

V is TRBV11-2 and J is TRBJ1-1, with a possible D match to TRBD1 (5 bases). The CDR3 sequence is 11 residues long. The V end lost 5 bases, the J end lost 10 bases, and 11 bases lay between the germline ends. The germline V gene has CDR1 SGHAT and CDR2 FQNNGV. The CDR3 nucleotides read TGTGCCAGCAGCGCCAGGGTAGCAGCTTTCTTT. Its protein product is CASSARVAAFF. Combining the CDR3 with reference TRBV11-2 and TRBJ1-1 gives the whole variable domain EAGVAQSPRYKIIEKRQSVAFWCNPISGHATLYWYQQILGQGPKLLIQFQNNGVVDDSQLPKDRFSAERLKGVDSTLKIQPAKLEDSAVYLCASSARVAAFFGQGTRLTVV.

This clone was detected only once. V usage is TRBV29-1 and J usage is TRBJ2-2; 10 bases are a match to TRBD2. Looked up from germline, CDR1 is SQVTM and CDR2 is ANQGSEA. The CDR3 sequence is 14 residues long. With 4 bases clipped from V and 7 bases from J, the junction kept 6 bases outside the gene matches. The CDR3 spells CSVVAGGFGGELFF. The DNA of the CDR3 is TGCAGCGTTGTAGCGGGGGGCTTCGGCGGGGAGCTGTTTTTT.

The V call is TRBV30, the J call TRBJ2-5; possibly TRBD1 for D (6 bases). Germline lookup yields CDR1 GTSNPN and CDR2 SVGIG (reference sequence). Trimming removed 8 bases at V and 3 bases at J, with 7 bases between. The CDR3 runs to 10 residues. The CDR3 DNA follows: TGTGCCGCAGGGGAAGAGACCCAGTACTTC. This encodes CAAGEETQYF. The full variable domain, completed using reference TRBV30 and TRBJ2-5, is SQTIHQWPATLVQPVGSPLSLECTVEGTSNPNLYWYRQAAGRGLQLLFYSVGIGQISSEVPQNLSASRPQDRQFILSSKKLLLSDSGFYLCAAGEETQYFGPGTRLLVL.

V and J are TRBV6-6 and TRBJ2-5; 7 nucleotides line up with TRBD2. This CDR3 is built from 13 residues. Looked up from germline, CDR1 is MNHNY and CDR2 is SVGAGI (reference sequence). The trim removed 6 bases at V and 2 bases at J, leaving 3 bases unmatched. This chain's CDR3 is CASRSSGQETQYF. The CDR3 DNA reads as TGTGCCAGCAGATCTAGCGGTCAAGAGACCCAGTACTTC.

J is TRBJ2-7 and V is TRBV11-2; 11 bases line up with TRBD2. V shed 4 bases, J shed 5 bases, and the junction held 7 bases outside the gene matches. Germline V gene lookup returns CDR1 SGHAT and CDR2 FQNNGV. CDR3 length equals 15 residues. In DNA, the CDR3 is TGTGCCAGCAGCTCGGATGGGACTAGCGGAGACGAGCAGTACTTC. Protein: CASSSDGTSGDEQYF.

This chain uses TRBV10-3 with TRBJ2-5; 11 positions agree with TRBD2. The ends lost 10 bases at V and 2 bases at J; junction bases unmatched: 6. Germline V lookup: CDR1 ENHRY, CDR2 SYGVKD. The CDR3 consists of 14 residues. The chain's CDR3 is CATHGTSGQETQYF. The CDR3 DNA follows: TGTGCCACTCACGGGACTAGCGGACAAGAGACCCAGTACTTC.

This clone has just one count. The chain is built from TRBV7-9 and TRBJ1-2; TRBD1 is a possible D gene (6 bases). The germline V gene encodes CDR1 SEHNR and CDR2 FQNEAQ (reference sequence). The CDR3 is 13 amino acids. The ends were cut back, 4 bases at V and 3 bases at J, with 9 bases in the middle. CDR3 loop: CASSWEGDYGYTF. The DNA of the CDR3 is TGTGCCAGCAGCTGGGAGGGGGACTATGGCTACACCTTC. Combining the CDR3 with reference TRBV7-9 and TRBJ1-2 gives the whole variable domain DTGVSQNPRHKITKRGQNVTFRCDPISEHNRLYWYRQTLGQGPEFLTYFQNEAQLEKSRLLSDRFSAERPKGSFSTLEIQRTEQGDSAMYLCASSWEGDYGYTFGSGTRLTVV.

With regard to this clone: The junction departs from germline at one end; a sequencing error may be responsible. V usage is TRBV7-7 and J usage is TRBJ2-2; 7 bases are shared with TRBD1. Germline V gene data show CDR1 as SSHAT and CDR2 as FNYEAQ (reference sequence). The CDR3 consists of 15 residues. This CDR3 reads CASSLKPGGTGELFF. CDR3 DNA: TGTGCTAGCAGCTTAAAGCCAGGGGGCACCGGGGAGCTGTTTTTT.